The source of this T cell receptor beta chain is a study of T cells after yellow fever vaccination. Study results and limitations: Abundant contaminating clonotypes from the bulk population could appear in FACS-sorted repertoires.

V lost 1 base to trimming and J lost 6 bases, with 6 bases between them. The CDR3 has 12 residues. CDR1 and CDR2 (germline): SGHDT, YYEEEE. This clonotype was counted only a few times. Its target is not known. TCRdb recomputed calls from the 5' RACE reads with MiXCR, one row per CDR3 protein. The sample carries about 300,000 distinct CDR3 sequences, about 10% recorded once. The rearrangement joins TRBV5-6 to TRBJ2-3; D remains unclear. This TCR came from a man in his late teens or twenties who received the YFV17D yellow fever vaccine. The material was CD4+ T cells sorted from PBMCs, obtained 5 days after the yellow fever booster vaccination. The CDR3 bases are TGTGCCAGCAGCTTGATGGGGGATACGCAGTATTTT. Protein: CASSLMGDTQYF. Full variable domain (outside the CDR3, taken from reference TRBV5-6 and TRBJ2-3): DAGVTQSPTHLIKTRGQQVTLRCSPKSGHDTVSWYQQALGQGPQFIFQYYEEEERQRGNFPDRFSGHQFPNYSSELNVNALLLGDSALYLCASSLMGDTQYFGPGTRLTVL.